This TCR beta chain was sequenced for a study of T-cell memory formation after mild COVID-19. TCRdb called the 5' RACE reads again in MiXCR, with one record for every CDR3 protein. The sample yields some 190,000 distinct CDR3 sequences, 18% seen once. Study-level points and caveats: CD8+ contracting clones occupied EMRA, while CD4+ ones occupied mainly CM and EM.

This clonotype was recorded a few times. The target antigen is unknown. Sequencing used PBMCs or a T cell subset sorted from them (not recorded which). The receptor was derived from an adult woman who had mild COVID-19 (a few samples of this study predate the infection). Cell type and time point are not known.

CDR3 amino acids: CASSSPRGSYGYTF. DNA for the CDR3: TGTGCCAGTAGTTCCCCCAGGGGATCCTATGGCTACACCTTC. The rearrangement links TRBV19 to TRBJ1-2; D may be TRBD1 (6 bases). Germline V CDR1 and CDR2: LNHDA, SQIVND (reference sequence). There are 14 residues in the CDR3. V lost 5 bases, J lost 4 bases, and 14 bases lay in between.